This T cell receptor (beta chain) was sequenced for a study of cytomegalovirus exposure and HLA in healthy donors. The study's findings and limits: Rarity characterized most TCR sequences, yet some public TCRs appeared in many donors. Accounts indicate the classifier identified cytomegalovirus status with strong specificity and sensitivity. It was confirmed in vitro that a few of the CMV-associated chains were specific for CMV antigens. The authors listed 180 or so TCR beta chains as cytomegalovirus-associated.

In the case of this clone: Its specificity is not known.

The CDR3 runs 20 residues. Measured with immunoSEQ multiplex PCR; TCRdb has only the in-frame clones, and not every one. The data contain some 160,000 clones, around 90% of them singletons. Material for sequencing was PBMCs. The chain has TRBV21-1 and TRBJ2-3; whether TRBD2, the table's D call, matches the DNA was not checked. TRBV21-1 is noted as a pseudogene. This sequence originates from a man aged 18-30 years in good health and CMV-seronegative. CDR3 coding DNA: TGTGCCAGCAGCAAAGTGGGGACTAGCGGGAGGGCCAGGGAAACAGATACGCAGTATTTT. It is translated as CASSKVGTSGRARETDTQYF.